The 29 T cell receptor beta chains given below trace back to one sample, sequenced in a study of response to subunit inactivated influenza vaccine (dated by TCRdb to the late 2010s). Library preparation employed RT-PCR. Sequenced using an Illumina HiSeq 2500. TCRdb took the public reads, trimmed them with fastp at Q25, ran MiXCR for clone calling and kept in-frame beta chains. CDR3 protein sequences are deduplicated, and each keeps its most common genes and DNA. For this sample the table gives more than 450,000 distinct CDR3 sequences, of which 12% were detected only once. The ten biggest clones cover 9.5% to 13% of the sample. The input for sequencing was PBMCs from blood, taken on the day of vaccination. Receptor source: a man aged 50-59 years who received an inactivated influenza vaccine. Donor details come from another sample of the same person, matched by shared clones.

This clonotype was seen repeatedly, ten times or more. The CDR3 spells CASSQLGFLAAIQETQYF. The CDR3 DNA follows: TGTGCCAGCAGCCAACTGGGGTTCCTAGCGGCTATACAAGAGACCCAGTACTTC. The chain joins TRBV3-1 to TRBJ2-5, with TRBD2 identical over 7 bases. V was clipped by 2 bases and J by 2 bases; unmatched bases: 14. CDR1 and CDR2 from the germline V gene are LGHDT and YNNKEL (reference sequence). The CDR3 has 18 amino acids.

This chain links TRBV14 with TRBJ2-1, with 9 bases that match TRBD1. This CDR3 has 15 residues. CDR1 is SGHDN and CDR2 is FVKESK in the germline V gene. V lost 6 bases to trimming and J lost 7 bases; unmatched junction nucleotides: 10. The CDR3 nucleotides read TGTGCCAGCAGTCCCGGGACAGGGATTTTAAATGAGCAGTTCTTC. Residues: CASSPGTGILNEQFF.

This clonotype has more than one count but fewer than ten. The genes are TRBV6-2 or TRBV6-3 and TRBJ2-1, with 7 bases aligning to TRBD1. CDR1 and CDR2 from the germline V gene are MNHEY and SVGEGT. The CDR3 runs to 18 residues. Losses at the gene ends were 0 bases for V and 3 bases for J; bases not matched to a gene: 11. CDR3 DNA: TGTGCCAGCAGTTACTCGAGGGGGCCCGACTCGAACTACAATGAGCAGTTCTTC. This encodes CASSYSRGPDSNYNEQFF.

This clonotype was seen a few times. V and J are TRBV5-1 and TRBJ2-3, with D possibly being TRBD1 (6 bases). This CDR3 is built from 15 residues. The V and J ends lost 3 bases and 1 base respectively, with 12 bases between them. Germline CDR1 SGHRS, CDR2 YFSETQ. CDR3 region: CASSYWNRGTDTQYF. As DNA, the CDR3 is TGCGCCAGCAGCTACTGGAACAGGGGCACAGATACGCAGTATTTT.

The V gene is TRBV10-3, the J gene TRBJ2-3, with a weak D call TRBD1 (8 bases). Germline V gene sequence: CDR1 ENHRY, CDR2 SYGVKD. V was cut by 10 bases and J by 4 bases, with 21 bases left in between. The CDR3 is made up of 15 amino acids. The CDR3 protein is CATAGEIQGADTQYF. The CDR3, as DNA: TGTGCCACCGCGGGGGAGATACAGGGGGCAGATACGCAGTATTTT.

J is TRBJ1-2 and V is TRBV27, with 7 nucleotides matching TRBD1. With 4 bases clipped from V and 2 bases from J, the junction kept 22 bases outside the gene matches. The CDR3 is 20 amino acids. Germline V CDR1 and CDR2: MNHEY, SMNVEV (reference sequence). CDR3 sequence (DNA): TGTGCCAGCAGTTCCAGCTACTCGGGACAGAGTCCAAATCCGAACTATGGCTACACCTTC. Its translation: CASSSSYSGQSPNPNYGYTF.

In this sample, this clonotype turned up many times. The J gene is TRBJ2-3, the V gene TRBV28, with D possibly matching TRBD1 (6 bases). V was clipped by 3 bases and J by 3 bases, with 13 bases between them. Germline loops: CDR1 MDHEN, CDR2 SYDVKM. The CDR3 extends over 15 amino acids. The CDR3 sequence is CASSFQGSGTDTQYF. The CDR3 DNA follows: TGTGCCAGCAGTTTTCAGGGGTCGGGAACAGATACGCAGTATTTT.

Only a few counts were recorded for this clonotype. J is TRBJ2-5 and V is TRBV10-3, with 9 bases that match TRBD2. The CDR3 contains 15 residues. Germline CDR1 ENHRY, CDR2 SYGVKD. Unmatched junction bases numbered 8, after V lost 4 bases and J lost 5 bases. In DNA form, the CDR3 reads TGTGCCATCAGTGCAGCGGGGGGACCGGGGGAGACCCAGTACTTC. Residues: CAISAAGGPGETQYF.

There are a few counts of this clonotype. The chain is built from TRBV29-1 and TRBJ2-7; 9 positions agree with TRBD1. The germline CDR1 and CDR2 sequences are SQVTM and ANQGSEA. The CDR3 totals 12 residues. Trimming removed 6 bases from V and 5 bases from J; junction bases left unmatched: 5. CDR3 region: CSVQGQGHEQYF. The CDR3 nucleotides read TGCAGCGTCCAGGGACAGGGACACGAGCAGTACTTC.

V is TRBV6-2 or TRBV6-3 and J is TRBJ2-7; no clear D gene. The CDR3 has 13 residues. The ends were cut back, 4 bases at V and 2 bases at J, with 9 bases in the middle. The germline V gene has CDR1 MNHEY and CDR2 SVGEGT. The CDR3 protein is CASSFQVPYEQYF. CDR3 coding DNA: TGTGCCAGCAGTTTTCAGGTTCCCTACGAGCAGTACTTC.

This CDR3 is CASSLGTSGTEQFF. The DNA of the CDR3 is TGTGCCAGCAGCCTGGGGACTAGCGGGACTGAGCAGTTCTTC. The chain recombines TRBV7-3 with TRBJ2-1, with 13 bases matching TRBD2. With V trimmed by 5 bases and J by 9 bases, 4 bases remained unmatched. The length of the CDR3 is 14 residues. Germline V CDR1 and CDR2: SGHTA, FQGTGA.

This clonotype turned up a few times. This chain joins TRBV29-1 and TRBJ1-3, with a possible D match to TRBD1 (5 bases). CDR1 SQVTM and CDR2 ANQGSEA come from the germline V gene. The V end lost 7 bases, the J end lost 3 bases, and 13 bases lay between the germline ends. This CDR3 is 13 amino acids long. The CDR3 is CSAGTEGGNTIYF. DNA of the CDR3: TGCAGCGCCGGGACGGAGGGTGGAAACACCATATATTTT.

The gene calls are TRBV7-9 and TRBJ1-1, with D possibly matching TRBD1 (6 bases). Trimming shortened V by 6 bases and J by 11 bases, and 16 bases separated the two germline ends. CDR3 length equals 12 residues. The germline gives CDR1 SEHNR, CDR2 FQNEAQ (reference sequence). The CDR3 DNA reads as TGTGCCAGCAGTTCTCATACAGGGATCGCTTTCTTT. Its protein is CASSSHTGIAFF.

This clonotype turned up a few times. CDR3 in DNA: TGTGCCAGCAGCGCCGACAGGTTGCTAGCGGGGGTCGCGAGGGAGACCCAGTACTTC. Protein product: CASSADRLLAGVARETQYF. The chain links TRBV11-1 to TRBJ2-5; TRBD2 matches at 10 bases. The J segment lost 5 bases and the V segment lost 5 bases, leaving 20 bases of the junction unmatched. This CDR3 spans 19 amino acids. Germline V CDR1 and CDR2: SGHAT, FQDESV (reference sequence).

The chain uses TRBV5-1 and TRBJ2-2; maybe TRBD2 (6 bases). V lost 4 bases and J 3 bases, leaving 16 bases between the germline ends. The CDR3 consists of 16 residues. The germline V gene has CDR1 SGHRS and CDR2 YFSETQ. The CDR3 loop reads CASSDGGRGYTGELFF. In DNA, the CDR3 is TGCGCCAGCAGCGATGGGGGACGGGGGTACACCGGGGAGCTGTTTTTT.

V is TRBV28 and J is TRBJ2-3; D possibly corresponds to TRBD1 (6 bases). Per the germline V gene, CDR1 is MDHEN and CDR2 is SYDVKM. The CDR3 has 13 amino acids. Trimming shortened V by 5 bases and J by 4 bases, and 10 bases separated the two germline ends. In DNA form, the CDR3 reads TGTGCCAGCAGTCACCGGACAGCAGATACGCAGTATTTT. This codes for CASSHRTADTQYF.

CDR3 nucleotides: TGTGCCAGCAGTTACCCGGGGGTGGGCAATGAGCAGTTCTTC. It specifies CASSYPGVGNEQFF. V is TRBV6-5 and J is TRBJ2-1, with D tentatively TRBD2 (6 bases). Germline lookup yields CDR1 MNHEY and CDR2 SVGAGI. This CDR3 spans 14 amino acids. V lost 2 bases and J lost 6, with 11 bases in between.

Ten or more counts support this clonotype. The chain uses TRBV5-1 and TRBJ2-2, with a tentative D call TRBD1 (5 bases). This CDR3 contains 16 residues. Looked up from germline, CDR1 is SGHRS and CDR2 is YFSETQ. Trimming cost V 0 bases and J 2 bases, with 11 bases left between them. The CDR3 DNA sequence: TGCGCCAGCAGCTTGGGGATCCAGGGAAACACCGGGGAGCTGTTTTTT. Its protein product is CASSLGIQGNTGELFF. Filled out from reference TRBV5-1 and TRBJ2-2, the complete variable domain reads KAGVTQTPRYLIKTRGQQVTLSCSPISGHRSVSWYQQTPGQGLQFLFEYFSETQRNKGNFPGRFSGRQFSNSRSEMNVSTLELGDSALYLCASSLGIQGNTGELFFGEGSRLTVL.

This chain links TRBV4-3 with TRBJ2-1; D gene uncertain. CDR1 LGHNA and CDR2 YSLEER come from the germline V gene. Trimming took off 0 bases at V and 4 bases at J, with 7 bases between the two ends. The CDR3 is 14 residues long. CDR3 sequence reads: CASSQEGNYNEQFF. The CDR3 DNA sequence: TGCGCCAGCAGCCAAGAGGGCAATTACAATGAGCAGTTCTTC.

The chain carries TRBV28 and TRBJ2-7; D not resolved. V was pared by 6 bases and J by 2 bases, with 17 bases between. This CDR3 comprises 15 residues. Germline V gene sequence: CDR1 MDHEN, CDR2 SYDVKM. CDR3 coding DNA: TGTGCCAGCAGCCCGCCCGGCCTATCGGCCTACGAGCAGTACTTC. Protein: CASSPPGLSAYEQYF.

The V gene is TRBV4-2, the J gene TRBJ2-7; 10 bases fit TRBD2. The CDR3 covers 16 residues. Per the germline V gene, CDR1 is LGHNA and CDR2 is YNFKEQ. V shed 0 bases and J 4 bases; nucleotides not matched to a gene: 6. Here the CDR3 DNA reads TGTGCCAGCAGCCAAGAAATTAGCGGGGGGCCTTACGAGCAGTACTTC. Translated: CASSQEISGGPYEQYF.

This clonotype was counted at least ten times. The genes are TRBV27 and TRBJ2-3; a possible D gene is TRBD1 (6 bases). Per the germline V gene, CDR1 is MNHEY and CDR2 is SMNVEV (reference sequence). The CDR3 length is 17 residues. V lost 5 bases to trimming and J lost 6 bases, with 24 bases between them. The CDR3 DNA reads as TGTGCCAGCAGTAGGGGGATGGGGGACGCCCTAGAGGATACGCAGTATTTT. The encoded protein is CASSRGMGDALEDTQYF.

This clonotype was found a few times. This sequence joins TRBV28 and TRBJ2-7; 8 bases align to TRBD1. The V segment lost 3 bases and the J segment 1 base; nucleotides outside the gene matches: 8. This CDR3 spans 16 amino acids. CDR1 MDHEN and CDR2 SYDVKM come from the germline V gene. CDR3 DNA sequence: TGTGCCAGCAGTTTTGGTCGCCGGGACAGGTCCTACGAGCAGTACTTC. Its translation is CASSFGRRDRSYEQYF.

The chain couples TRBV12-3 or TRBV12-4 to TRBJ2-1; 7 bases are a match to TRBD2. With 3 bases clipped from V and 4 bases from J, the junction kept 6 bases outside the gene matches. CDR3 length: 15 amino acids. The CDR3 protein is CASSFSSGPYNEQFF. CDR3 bases: TGTGCCAGCAGTTTCTCTAGCGGCCCATACAATGAGCAGTTCTTC.

In its sample, this clonotype was seen a few times. This chain joins TRBV5-1 and TRBJ2-3, with unresolved D. V dropped 0 bases and J dropped 6 bases, with 8 bases sitting between them. CDR1 and CDR2 from the germline V gene are SGHRS and YFSETQ. The CDR3 spans 13 residues. The DNA of the CDR3 is TGCGCCAGCAGCTTGGACGCCGTGGATACGCAGTATTTT. Its protein is CASSLDAVDTQYF.

The chain uses TRBV12-3 or TRBV12-4 and TRBJ1-2; 8 nucleotides match TRBD1. After removal of 6 bases from V and 9 bases from J, the junction contained 9 bases not matched to a gene. The CDR3 has 13 residues. The CDR3 DNA is TGTGCCAGCAGCCAAGGACAGGGACTGAGCTACACCTTC. Residues: CASSQGQGLSYTF.

This chain links TRBV4-1 with TRBJ2-5; no reliable D call. CDR1 MGHRA and CDR2 YSYEKL come from the germline V gene. Trimming left V 1 base short and J 1 base short, with 13 bases between. The CDR3 loop spans 16 amino acids. CDR3 bases: TGCGCCAGCAGCCAAGTGCCCCCCCGGTTCCAAGAGACCCAGTACTTC. This sequence encodes CASSQVPPRFQETQYF.

This clonotype was picked up many times. The gene calls are TRBV12-3 or TRBV12-4 and TRBJ2-1, with 10 bases identical to TRBD2. The CDR3 spans 15 residues. J gave up 7 bases and V 1 base, and 4 bases lay outside the gene matches. As DNA, the CDR3 is TGTGCCAGCAGTTTAGGGGGACTAGCGTTAAATGAGCAGTTCTTC. Its translation is CASSLGGLALNEQFF.

The CDR3 bases are TGCAGTGCTTACATCCTGGGGCAGGAGATGGGTGAGACCCAGTACTTC. Protein product: CSAYILGQEMGETQYF. The V and J genes are TRBV20-1 and TRBJ2-5; a weak D match, TRBD1 (5 bases). Germline V gene lookup returns CDR1 DFQATT and CDR2 SNEGSKA (reference sequence). Trimming stripped 5 bases from V and 5 bases from J, with 24 bases between. This CDR3 comprises 16 residues.